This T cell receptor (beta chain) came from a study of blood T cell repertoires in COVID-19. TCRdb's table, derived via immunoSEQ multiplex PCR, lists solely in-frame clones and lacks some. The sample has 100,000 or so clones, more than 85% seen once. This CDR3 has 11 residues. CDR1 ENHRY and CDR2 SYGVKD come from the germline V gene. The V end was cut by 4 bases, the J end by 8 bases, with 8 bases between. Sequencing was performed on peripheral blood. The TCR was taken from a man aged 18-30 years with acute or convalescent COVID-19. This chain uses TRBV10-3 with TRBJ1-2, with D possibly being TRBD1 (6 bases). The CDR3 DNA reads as TGTGCCATCAGTGGTCAGGGGGGCTACACCTTC. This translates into CAISGQGGYTF.